This T cell receptor beta chain originates from a study of Ad26.COV2.S vaccination and SARS-CoV-2 variants. In the study overall: By the intramuscular route, Ad26.COV2.S was given once, or twice 56 days apart.

Treatment indicated: 19 received Ad26.COV2.S at low or high dose, single or two shots; about five received placebo; per-sample allocation not given. Samples came from day 63 after the first vaccine or placebo injection. The study's findings and limits: Those who received vaccine or placebo ended up with similar non-spike TCR breadth.

Method: immunoSEQ multiplex PCR; TCRdb's copy keeps in-frame clones and lacks some. The table records 300,000 to 350,000 clones, 75% to 90% of them present only once. On this clone: The antigen remains undetermined.

The V segment lost 2 bases and the J segment 2 bases; nucleotides outside the gene matches: 10. Per the germline V gene, CDR1 is MNHNS and CDR2 is SASEGT. The CDR3 loop spans 17 amino acids. The source was peripheral blood, collected in a trial of Ad26.COV2.S vaccine versus placebo. The chain couples TRBV6-1 to TRBJ2-3, with 7 bases fitting TRBD1. The TCR originated in a person between 18 and 65 years old who received the Ad26.COV2.S COVID-19 vaccine or a placebo. The CDR3 spells CASSELPDRVATDTQYF. As DNA, the CDR3 is TGTGCCAGCAGTGAACTACCCGACAGGGTCGCCACAGATACGCAGTATTTT.